Following are 5 T cell receptor beta chains from one sample sequenced in a study of cytomegalovirus exposure and HLA in healthy donors. The study ran its PCR with 60 Vbeta and 13 Jbeta primers. Assay: immunoSEQ multiplex PCR; the TCRdb copy retains only in-frame clones and omits some. The sample records some 270,000 clones, roughly 80% being singletons. The sample consisted of PBMCs. These receptors were taken from a girl aged 2-15 years in good health and CMV-seronegative.

This chain uses TRBV5-4 with TRBJ2-1, with 8 bases identical to TRBD2. The germline gives CDR1 SGHNT, CDR2 YYREEE (reference sequence). Trimming cost V 9 bases and J 4 bases; bases outside gene matches: 9. This CDR3 comprises 14 residues. The chain's CDR3 is CATLPGGGYNEQFF. In DNA, the CDR3 is TGTGCCACCCTCCCGGGGGGGGGATACAATGAGCAGTTCTTC.

The chain couples TRBV7-9 to TRBJ2-2, with TRBD1 matching 9 bases. The germline V gene has CDR1 SEHNR and CDR2 FQNEAQ (reference sequence). This CDR3 region has 16 residues. Trimming at V came to 5 bases and at J to 5 bases, leaving 9 bases not matched to a gene. The CDR3 DNA reads TGTGCCAGCAGCCAATCCCCCGGGACAGGGACCGGGGAGCTGTTTTTT. Translated, it gives CASSQSPGTGTGELFF.

The rearrangement uses TRBV28 and TRBJ1-1, with D possibly matching TRBD1 (5 bases). Germline V gene data show CDR1 as MDHEN and CDR2 as SYDVKM. V was clipped by 6 bases and J by 4 bases, with 15 bases between them. This CDR3 comprises 14 residues. CDR3 in amino acids: CASRGLIGGTEAFF. CDR3 DNA: TGTGCCAGCAGGGGACTTATCGGCGGCACTGAAGCTTTCTTT.

This clone came up a few times. The genes are TRBV4-1 and TRBJ2-7, with D maybe TRBD2 (5 bases). The germline CDR1 and CDR2 sequences are MGHRA and YSYEKL. This CDR3 region has 13 residues. V was trimmed by 0 bases and J by 3 bases, leaving 6 bases between them. The CDR3 nucleotides are TGCGCCAGCAGCCAAGATCGGGACTACGAGCAGTACTTC. It is translated as CASSQDRDYEQYF.

V and J are TRBV5-1 and TRBJ1-1; D perhaps matches TRBD1 (5 bases). Trimming shortened V by 0 bases and J by 0 bases, and 6 bases separated the two germline ends. Germline V gene lookup returns CDR1 SGHRS and CDR2 YFSETQ. This CDR3 region has 14 residues. CDR3 nucleotide sequence: TGCGCCAGCAGCTTGGAAGGGGTGAACACTGAAGCTTTCTTT. It translates to CASSLEGVNTEAFF.